This TCR beta chain was recovered during a study of cytomegalovirus exposure and HLA in healthy donors. Study results and limitations: The study labeled 170 or so TCR beta chains cytomegalovirus-associated. Accurate HLA-A and HLA-B prediction from TCR beta sequences was reported for most subjects.

Both 60 Vbeta primers and 13 Jbeta primers went into the PCR. Produced via immunoSEQ multiplex PCR; TCRdb's table is partial and in-frame only. Here the sample spans under 200,000 clones, about four fifths being singletons. The CDR3 covers 12 residues. In germline, CDR1 is MDHEN, CDR2 SYDVKM. V lost 5 bases, J lost 10 bases, and 12 bases lay in between. Worth noting for this clone: The antigen is undetermined.

The sample was PBMCs. The clonotype originates from a woman aged 18-29 years in good health and CMV-seronegative. The chain joins TRBV28 to TRBJ2-1; D is uncertain. CDR3 region: CASSGPTEEQFF. The CDR3 DNA reads as TGTGCCAGCAGTGGGCCTACCGAAGAGCAGTTCTTC.